These 10 T cell receptor beta chains originate from one sample sequenced in a study of T cells in Graves' hyperthyroidism and ophthalmopathy (dated by TCRdb to about 2019). The protocol used for the library was multiplex PCR. Sequencer: Illumina HiSeq 2000. The TCR beta CDR3 regions were amplified from the RNA transcripts. The first round of RT-PCR for the TCR CDR3 was performed with the HTBI primer set and the Qiagen OneStep RT-PCR kit. The public reads were run again by TCRdb, first through fastp at Q25 and then through MiXCR, and only productive beta chains were kept. Under each unique CDR3 protein, matching rows form one entry showing the most common genes and DNA. The sample records about 600,000 distinct CDR3 sequences, more than 12% of which are singletons. Roughly an eighth of the sample lies in the top ten. Material for sequencing was blood. Every receptor here comes from a woman aged 45-60 years with Graves' ophthalmopathy.

There are many counts of this clonotype. This chain links TRBV3-1 with TRBJ2-1; 10 nucleotides match TRBD2. Trimming removed 1 base from V and 2 bases from J; junction bases left unmatched: 5. Per the germline V gene, CDR1 is LGHDT and CDR2 is YNNKEL (reference sequence). The CDR3 extends over 17 amino acids. The chain's CDR3 is CASSQGPLAGAYNEQFF. CDR3 DNA: TGTGCCAGCAGCCAAGGTCCCCTAGCGGGGGCCTACAATGAGCAGTTCTTC.

This clonotype was detected only a few times. This chain joins TRBV4-2 and TRBJ2-1; maybe TRBD2 (6 bases). CDR3 size: 16 residues. Per germline, CDR1 LGHNA and CDR2 YNFKEQ. V lost 5 bases to trimming and J lost 9 bases, with 23 bases between them. The CDR3 DNA reads TGTGCCAGCAGCTTCGGTCGCGGACTAATTAGAGGTGAGCAGTTCTTC. Protein product: CASSFGRGLIRGEQFF.

This clonotype was detected ten times or more. V gene TRBV12-3 or TRBV12-4 combines with J gene TRBJ2-4, with TRBD1 identical over 9 bases. V trimming: 2 bases; J trimming: 5 bases; junction bases outside the gene matches: 13. The CDR3 runs to 18 residues. Here the CDR3 DNA reads TGTGCCAGCAGTTTAATGTTTCGGACAGGGGTCACTCAAAACATTCAGTACTTC. As protein: CASSLMFRTGVTQNIQYF.

The chain links TRBV7-8 to TRBJ2-3, with TRBD2 matching 16 bases. The CDR3 runs to 18 residues. Germline values: CDR1 SGHVS, CDR2 FQNEAQ. V shed 5 bases, J shed 5 bases, and the junction held 10 bases outside the gene matches. Here the CDR3 reads CASSLPGLAGGPGDTQYF. In DNA form, the CDR3 reads TGTGCCAGCAGCCTTCCGGGACTAGCGGGAGGGCCCGGAGATACGCAGTATTTT.

The chain employs TRBV19 and TRBJ2-5; 8 bases are shared with TRBD1. The CDR3 has 14 residues. In germline, CDR1 is LNHDA, CDR2 SQIVND (reference sequence). V lost 6 bases and J lost 4; bases outside the gene matches: 7. The CDR3 nucleotides read TGTGCCAGTAGCATGACAGGGGTTGGAGAGACCCAGTACTTC. Amino acids: CASSMTGVGETQYF.

This clonotype was counted at least ten times. V usage is TRBV9 and J usage is TRBJ1-1; 7 nucleotides agree with TRBD1. Germline CDR1 SGDLS, CDR2 YYNGEE. With V trimmed by 0 bases and J by 3 bases, 5 bases remained unmatched. The CDR3 sequence is 15 residues long. The CDR3 sequence: CASSVDRGGHTEAFF. CDR3 nucleotides: TGTGCCAGCAGCGTAGACAGGGGTGGGCACACTGAAGCTTTCTTT.

In this sample, this clonotype turned up many times. The J gene is TRBJ2-1, the V gene TRBV30, with 7 nucleotides matching TRBD1. The CDR3 length is 15 residues. Germline-derived CDR1 and CDR2 are GTSNPN and SVGIG (reference sequence). Germline trimming cut 0 bases from V and 3 bases from J; bases unmatched to any gene: 5. The CDR3 coding sequence is TGTGCCTGGAGTGTTGGGGGACAGAGCTACAATGAGCAGTTCTTC. Translated: CAWSVGGQSYNEQFF.

This clonotype was found many times. V usage is TRBV7-2 and J usage is TRBJ2-7; 12 bases map to TRBD2. The CDR3 is 16 amino acids. V gave up 4 bases and J gave up 4 bases; unmatched junction bases: 8. Germline V gives CDR1 SGHTA, CDR2 FQGNSA. CDR3 residues: CASSSLAGGPKYEQYF. DNA of the CDR3: TGTGCCAGCAGCTCCCTAGCGGGAGGGCCTAAGTACGAGCAGTACTTC.

There are many counts of this clonotype. The chain uses TRBV28 and TRBJ2-7, with 10 bases that match TRBD2. The CDR3 has 18 amino acids. CDR1 is MDHEN and CDR2 is SYDVKM in the germline V gene. With V trimmed by 7 bases and J by 5 bases, 20 bases remained unmatched. The CDR3 reads CASTAPLASGRFQHEQYF. The CDR3 DNA follows: TGTGCCAGCACCGCTCCCTTGGCTAGCGGGAGATTTCAACACGAGCAGTACTTC.

This clonotype was detected only a few times. The chain joins TRBV12-5 to TRBJ2-2, with 9 bases aligning to TRBD1. This CDR3 is built from 18 residues. V lost 0 bases to trimming and J lost 1 base; unmatched junction nucleotides: 6. Germline CDR1 reads LGHNT; CDR2 reads FRNRAP. DNA of the CDR3: TGTGCTAGTGGTTTGGTATCGGGACAGGGCCGGAACACCGGGGAGCTGTTTTTT. It codes for CASGLVSGQGRNTGELFF. Based on the CDR3 plus reference TRBV12-5 and TRBJ2-2, the full variable domain is DARVTQTPRHKVTEMGQEVTMRCQPILGHNTVFWYRQTMMQGLELLAYFRNRAPLDDSGMPKDRFSAEMPDATLATLKIQPSEPRDSAVYFCASGLVSGQGRNTGELFFGEGSRLTVL.